This T cell receptor (beta chain) was obtained from a study of cytomegalovirus exposure and HLA in healthy donors. The PCR used 60 Vbeta and 13 Jbeta primers. The repertoire was sequenced with immunoSEQ multiplex PCR; TCRdb's copy has only in-frame clones and lacks some. Of fewer than 80,000 clones in the sample, about 72% were seen once. This CDR3 comprises 15 residues. In germline, CDR1 is MNHNS, CDR2 SASEGT. This sequence originates from a man aged 50 to 59 in good health and CMV-seropositive. This chain connects TRBV6-1 to TRBJ2-5; the match to TRBD2 covers 10 bases. The closer fit of TRBJ2-7 to the DNA end suggests the J call may be wrong. Material for sequencing was PBMCs. CDR3 amino acids: CASSEGLAGSYEQYF. The CDR3 DNA follows: TGTGCCAGCAGTGAAGGACTAGCGGGCTCCTACGAGCAGTACTTC.